Following are 7 T cell receptor beta chains from one sample sequenced in a study of blood T cell repertoires in COVID-19. TCRdb's copy holds only in-frame clones and misses some; the assay was immunoSEQ multiplex PCR. Altogether 200,000 to 300,000 clones are present, roughly 84% being singletons, with the ten largest covering 3.5% to 5%. The sample was peripheral blood. All receptors derive from a man between 60 and 70 years old with acute or convalescent COVID-19.

The CDR3 DNA follows: TGTGCCAGCAGCTCCCGGACTCTCCTGAAGACAGATACGCAGTATTTT. Translation gives CASSSRTLLKTDTQYF. This sequence joins TRBV9 and TRBJ2-3; D is possibly TRBD2 (5 bases). Germline V gene lookup returns CDR1 SGDLS and CDR2 YYNGEE. V was shortened by 4 bases and J by 3 bases, with 18 bases between the two germline ends. This CDR3 spans 16 amino acids.

The chain combines TRBV4-3 with TRBJ2-1; possibly TRBD2 for D (5 bases). The ends were cut back, 0 bases at V and 10 bases at J, with 10 bases in the middle. CDR1 LGHNA and CDR2 YSLEER come from the germline V gene. The CDR3 covers 13 residues. The CDR3, as DNA: TGCGCCAGCAGCCAAGAGCCGGGGTCAGAGCAGTTCTTC. Protein sequence: CASSQEPGSEQFF.

The rearrangement links TRBV6-5 to TRBJ2-3, with D possibly matching TRBD2 (5 bases). The CDR3 extends over 15 amino acids. V shed 2 bases and J shed 5 bases, with 14 bases lying between them. CDR1 and CDR2 from the germline V gene are MNHEY and SVGAGI. DNA for the CDR3: TGTGCCAGCAGTTACGGAATGGGAGAGGGAGATACGCAGTATTTT. It specifies CASSYGMGEGDTQYF.

A remark on this clone: Other DNA sequences in the sample encode the same CDR3. The chain combines TRBV9 with TRBJ2-2; the D is unclear. CDR1 is SGDLS and CDR2 is YYNGEE in the germline V gene. Trimming cost V 1 base and J 4 bases, with 2 bases left between them. The CDR3 runs to 12 residues. The CDR3 sequence: CASSVLTGELFF. CDR3 bases: TGTGCCAGCAGCGTACTCACCGGGGAGCTGTTTTTT.

This chain joins TRBV4-2 and TRBJ2-7; 12 nucleotides agree with TRBD2. This CDR3 region has 15 residues. The germline V gene has CDR1 LGHNA and CDR2 YNFKEQ. V lost 2 bases and J lost 5; bases outside the gene matches: 4. The CDR3 here is CASSQLAGGPNEQYF. CDR3 coding DNA: TGTGCCAGCAGCCAACTAGCGGGAGGGCCGAACGAGCAGTACTTC.

This chain uses TRBV4-3 with TRBJ2-1; D might be TRBD2 (6 bases). CDR3 length equals 16 residues. Trimming shortened V by 0 bases and J by 6 bases, and 15 bases separated the two germline ends. Germline CDR1 LGHNA, CDR2 YSLEER. Here the CDR3 DNA reads TGCGCCAGCAGCCAAGATCTCGCTAGCGAAGGCAATGAGCAGTTCTTC. It specifies CASSQDLASEGNEQFF.

The chain links TRBV5-6 to TRBJ2-1, with a possible D match to TRBD2 (6 bases). V was trimmed by 7 bases and J by 8 bases, leaving 25 bases between them. Germline values: CDR1 SGHDT, CDR2 YYEEEE. There are 16 residues in the CDR3. The CDR3: CASGRLGGPTGDEQFF. CDR3 DNA: TGTGCCAGCGGTCGCCTGGGGGGTCCCACTGGGGATGAGCAGTTCTTC.